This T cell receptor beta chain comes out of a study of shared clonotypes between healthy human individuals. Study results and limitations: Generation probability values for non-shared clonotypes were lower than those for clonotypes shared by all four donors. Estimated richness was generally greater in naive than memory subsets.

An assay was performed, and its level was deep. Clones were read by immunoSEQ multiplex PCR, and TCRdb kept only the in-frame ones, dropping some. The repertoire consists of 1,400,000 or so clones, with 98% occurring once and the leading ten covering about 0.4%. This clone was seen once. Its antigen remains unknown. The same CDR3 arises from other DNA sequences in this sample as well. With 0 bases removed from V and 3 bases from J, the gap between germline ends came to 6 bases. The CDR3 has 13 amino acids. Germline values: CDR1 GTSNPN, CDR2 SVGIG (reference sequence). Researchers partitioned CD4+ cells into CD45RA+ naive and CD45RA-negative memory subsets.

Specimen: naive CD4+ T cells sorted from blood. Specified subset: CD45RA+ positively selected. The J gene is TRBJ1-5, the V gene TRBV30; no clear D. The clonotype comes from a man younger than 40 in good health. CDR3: CAWSVGLNQPQHF. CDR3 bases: TGTGCCTGGAGTGTTGGGCTCAATCAGCCCCAGCATTTT.